The T cell receptor beta chain under discussion was sequenced for a study of cytomegalovirus exposure and HLA in healthy donors. The wider study: The roughly 120 validation repertoires used the same platform as the 550 to 750 first-cohort repertoires, a later analysis reported.

In the case of this clone: Its antigen remains unknown.

Germline V lookup: CDR1 MGHRA, CDR2 YSYEKL. Trimming shortened V by 0 bases and J by 1 base, and 10 bases separated the two germline ends. The CDR3 is made up of 15 amino acids. Study observations and caveats: First-cohort TCR clusters were later found to tend to co-occur in the approximately 120 validation repertoires.

Libraries were prepared by immunoSEQ multiplex PCR; TCRdb keeps only in-frame clonotypes and omits some of them. This table holds approximately 110,000 clones, approximately 94% found once. This TCR came from a woman aged 18-30 years in good health and CMV-seronegative. V is TRBV4-1 and J is TRBJ2-7; D gene uncertain. The source material was PBMCs. DNA for the CDR3: TGCGCCAGCAGCCAAGATCCTGACGGGTCCTACGAGCAGTACTTC. It encodes CASSQDPDGSYEQYF.